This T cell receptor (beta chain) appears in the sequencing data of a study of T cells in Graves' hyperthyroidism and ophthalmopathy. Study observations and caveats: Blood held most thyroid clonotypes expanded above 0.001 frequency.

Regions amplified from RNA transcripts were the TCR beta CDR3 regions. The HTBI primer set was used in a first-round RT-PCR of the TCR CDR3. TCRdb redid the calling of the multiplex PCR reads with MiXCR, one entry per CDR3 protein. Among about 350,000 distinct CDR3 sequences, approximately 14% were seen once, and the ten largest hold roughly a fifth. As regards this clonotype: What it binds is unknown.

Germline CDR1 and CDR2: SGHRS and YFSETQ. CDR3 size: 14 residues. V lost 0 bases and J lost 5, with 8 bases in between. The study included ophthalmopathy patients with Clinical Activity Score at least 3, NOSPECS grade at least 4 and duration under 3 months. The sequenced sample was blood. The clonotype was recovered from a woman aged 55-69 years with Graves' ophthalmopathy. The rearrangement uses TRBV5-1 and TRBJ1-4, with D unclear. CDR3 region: CASSLAGRNEKLFF. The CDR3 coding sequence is TGCGCCAGCAGCTTGGCCGGGCGGAATGAAAAACTGTTTTTT.